This entry concerns a single T cell receptor (beta chain). The same CDR3 is also encoded by other DNA sequences in this sample. This sample is part of a study of blood T cell repertoires in COVID-19. Overall study: Nucleic acid was either cDNA or gDNA, and it came from T cells, B-cell-depleted T cells, or PBMCs.

Original handling: Reference gene primer amplification gave estimated nucleated cell counts. Clones were read by immunoSEQ multiplex PCR, and TCRdb kept only the in-frame ones, dropping some. The V and J calls and the clone size are those of that table, but D and trimming were determined from the DNA. Seen here are 200,000 to 250,000 clones, roughly 83% observed once, and the top ten hold more than 2%. Residents of around 24 US areas, aged about 18 to 89 years, made up the participants. Cohorts were assigned according to the clinical history that participants reported. Trimming pared 3 bases from V and 1 base from J, leaving 7 bases between. Germline V CDR1 and CDR2: KGHSH, LQKENI. The CDR3 is 14 residues long.

This chain uses TRBV18 with TRBJ2-1; TRBD2 is a possible D gene (6 bases). The origin of this receptor is a woman between 45 and 65 years old who had recovered from COVID-19. Input material: PBMCs or T cells enriched from blood (not recorded which). The CDR3 is CASSPGLSYNEQFF. The CDR3 DNA is TGTGCCAGCTCACCGGGACTTTCCTACAATGAGCAGTTCTTC.